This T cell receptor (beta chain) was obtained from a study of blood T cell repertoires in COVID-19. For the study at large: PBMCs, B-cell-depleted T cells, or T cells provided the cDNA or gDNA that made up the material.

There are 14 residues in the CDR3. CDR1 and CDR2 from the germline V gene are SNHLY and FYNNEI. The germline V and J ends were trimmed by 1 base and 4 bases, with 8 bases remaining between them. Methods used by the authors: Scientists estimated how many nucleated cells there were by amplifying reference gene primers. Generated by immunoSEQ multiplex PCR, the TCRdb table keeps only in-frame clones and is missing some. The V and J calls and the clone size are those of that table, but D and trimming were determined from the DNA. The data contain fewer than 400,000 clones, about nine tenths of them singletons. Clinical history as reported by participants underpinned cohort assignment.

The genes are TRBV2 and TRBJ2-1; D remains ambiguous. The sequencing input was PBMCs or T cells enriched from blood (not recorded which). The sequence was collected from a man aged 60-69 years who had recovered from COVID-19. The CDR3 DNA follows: TGTGCCAGCAGTGAAGGGCAGAATTACAATGAGCAGTTCTTC. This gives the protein CASSEGQNYNEQFF.